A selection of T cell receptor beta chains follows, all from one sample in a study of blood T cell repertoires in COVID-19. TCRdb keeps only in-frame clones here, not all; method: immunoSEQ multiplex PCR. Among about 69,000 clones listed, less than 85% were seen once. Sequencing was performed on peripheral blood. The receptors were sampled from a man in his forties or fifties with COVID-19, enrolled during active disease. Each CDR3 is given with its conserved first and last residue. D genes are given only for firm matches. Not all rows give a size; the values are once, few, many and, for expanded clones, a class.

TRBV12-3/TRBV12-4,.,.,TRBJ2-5,CASSLIEATQYF,TGTGCCAGCAGTTTAATAGAAGCGACCCAGTACTTC
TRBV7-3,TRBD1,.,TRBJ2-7,CASSLISGPGQGERNYEQYF,TGTGCCAGCAGCTTAATCTCAGGACCGGGACAGGGGGAGAGAAACTACGAGCAGTACTTC
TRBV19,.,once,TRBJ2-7,CASSTTPSRLHEQYF,TGTGCCAGTAGTACCACCCCCTCCAGGTTGCACGAGCAGTACTTC
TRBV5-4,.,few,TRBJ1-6,CASSSDSLSSYNSPLHF,TGTGCCAGCAGCTCGGACTCCCTAAGCTCCTATAATTCACCCCTCCACTTT
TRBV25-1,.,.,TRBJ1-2,CASSVIQGGTDYGYTF,TGTGCCAGCAGTGTAATACAGGGTGGGACGGACTATGGCTACACCTTC
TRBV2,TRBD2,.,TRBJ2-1,CASSFVAGPNYNEQFF,TGTGCCAGCAGTTTTGTAGCGGGGCCAAACTACAATGAGCAGTTCTTC
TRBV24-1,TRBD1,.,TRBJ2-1,CATSDRTGVYNEQFF,TGTGCCACCAGTGATCGGACAGGGGTCTACAATGAGCAGTTCTTC
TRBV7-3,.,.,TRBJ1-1,CASSDRSNTEAFF,TGTGCCAGCAGCGACAGATCCAACACTGAAGCTTTCTTT
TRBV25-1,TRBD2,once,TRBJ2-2,CASSPRTSGHTGELFF,TGTGCCAGCAGTCCCCGGACTAGCGGTCACACCGGGGAGCTGTTTTTT
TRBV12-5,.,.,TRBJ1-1,CASGLFIRQREAFF,TGTGCTAGTGGTCTCTTCATTCGACAGAGAGAAGCTTTCTTT
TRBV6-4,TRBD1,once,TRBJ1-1,CASSTDRANTEAFF,TGTGCCAGCAGTACGGACAGGGCAAACACTGAAGCTTTCTTT
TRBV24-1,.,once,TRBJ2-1,CATSDPSRLATFTLNEQFF,TGTGCCACCAGTGATCCCTCAAGGTTAGCGACCTTCACTCTCAATGAGCAGTTCTTC
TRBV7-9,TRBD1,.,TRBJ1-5,CASSLGAIRDRGYQPQHF,TGTGCCAGCAGCCTAGGGGCCATCCGGGACAGGGGATATCAGCCCCAGCATTTT
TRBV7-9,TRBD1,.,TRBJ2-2,CATLTGGLLLNTGELFF,TGTGCCACCCTGACAGGGGGCTTACTTTTAAACACCGGGGAGCTGTTTTTT
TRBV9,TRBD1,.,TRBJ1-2,CASSVVGGHGYTF,TGTGCCAGCAGCGTAGTAGGGGGCCATGGCTACACCTTC
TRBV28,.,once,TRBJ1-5,CASSLLPLRGNQPQHF,TGTGCCAGCAGTTTATTACCCCTCCGCGGCAATCAGCCCCAGCATTTT
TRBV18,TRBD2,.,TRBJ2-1,CASSPYFQSGSNEQFF,TGTGCCAGCTCACCATACTTTCAGAGCGGGAGCAATGAGCAGTTCTTC
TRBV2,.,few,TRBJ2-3,CASHRSVGTDTQYF,TGTGCCTCCCATCGATCGGTCGGGACAGATACGCAGTATTTT
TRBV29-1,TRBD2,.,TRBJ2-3,CSVPSTSGATDTQYF,TGCAGCGTGCCGAGCACTAGCGGTGCCACAGATACGCAGTATTTT